This T cell receptor beta chain is drawn from a study of control samples from healthy donors and cancer patients. Generated by immunoSEQ multiplex PCR, the TCRdb table keeps only in-frame clones and is missing some. The repertoire has roughly 64,000 clones, 90% of them found once; the top ten carry roughly 1.2%. The CDR3 extends over 15 amino acids. V was trimmed by 6 bases and J by 3 bases, leaving 18 bases between them. CDR1 MNHEY and CDR2 SMNVEV come from the germline V gene (reference sequence). The source material was PBMCs. This sequence joins TRBV27 and TRBJ2-7; possible D gene TRBD1, 6 bases. This sequence originates from a woman in her forties or fifties with colorectal cancer. DNA of the CDR3: TGTGCCAGCAGCCCTGTGGGGGCCTCGCTCTACGAGCAGTACTTC. Its protein is CASSPVGASLYEQYF.